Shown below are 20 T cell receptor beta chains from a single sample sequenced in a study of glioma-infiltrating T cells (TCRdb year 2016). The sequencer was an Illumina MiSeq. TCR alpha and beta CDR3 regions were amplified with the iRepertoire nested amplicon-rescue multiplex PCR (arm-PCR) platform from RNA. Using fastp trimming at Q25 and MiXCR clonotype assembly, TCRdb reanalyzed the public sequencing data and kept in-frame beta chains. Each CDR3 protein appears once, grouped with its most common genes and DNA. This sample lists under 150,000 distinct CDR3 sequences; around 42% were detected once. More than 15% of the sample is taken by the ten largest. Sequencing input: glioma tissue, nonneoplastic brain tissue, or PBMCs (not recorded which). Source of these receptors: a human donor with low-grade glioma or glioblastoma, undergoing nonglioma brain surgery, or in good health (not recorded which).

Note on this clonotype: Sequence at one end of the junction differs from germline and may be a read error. CDR3 DNA sequence: TGTGCCAGCTCGTCCTCCCAAGCATATCAGACCCAGCATTTT. Protein product: CASSSSQAYQTQHF. The chain carries TRBV28 and TRBJ1-5, with D unclear. The CDR3 contains 14 residues. CDR1 is MDHEN, CDR2 SYDVKM, per germline.

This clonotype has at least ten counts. The CDR3 DNA reads TGTGCCAGCAGTGCAGGGACAGCAGAAGCTTTCTTT. As protein: CASSAGTAEAFF. This rearrangement joins TRBV28 to TRBJ1-1; the match to TRBD1 covers 7 bases. After removal of 5 bases from V and 8 bases from J, the junction contained 5 bases not matched to a gene. CDR1 MDHEN and CDR2 SYDVKM come from the germline V gene. The CDR3 has 12 residues.

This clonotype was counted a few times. The CDR3, as DNA: TGTGCCAGCAGTGATGGCAGTGACACGAGCTCCTACGAGCAGTACTTC. Encoded protein: CASSDGSDTSSYEQYF. The chain couples TRBV2 to TRBJ2-7; no clear D gene. The CDR3 loop spans 16 amino acids. CDR1 is SNHLY and CDR2 is FYNNEI in the germline V gene. Trimming removed 3 bases from V and 0 bases from J, with 15 bases in between.

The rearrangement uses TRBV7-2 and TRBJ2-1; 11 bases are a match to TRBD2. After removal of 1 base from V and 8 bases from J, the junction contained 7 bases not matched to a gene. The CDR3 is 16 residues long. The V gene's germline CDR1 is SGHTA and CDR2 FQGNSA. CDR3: CASSLDFTSGSHEQFF. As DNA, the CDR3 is TGTGCCAGCAGCTTAGATTTTACTAGCGGGAGTCATGAGCAGTTCTTC.

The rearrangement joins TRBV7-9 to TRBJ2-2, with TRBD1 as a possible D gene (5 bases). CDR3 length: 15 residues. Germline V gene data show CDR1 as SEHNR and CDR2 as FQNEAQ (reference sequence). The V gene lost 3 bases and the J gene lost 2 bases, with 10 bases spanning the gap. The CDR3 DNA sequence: TGTGCCAGCAGCTTGGACAACCTTAACACCGGGGAGCTGTTTTTT. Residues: CASSLDNLNTGELFF.

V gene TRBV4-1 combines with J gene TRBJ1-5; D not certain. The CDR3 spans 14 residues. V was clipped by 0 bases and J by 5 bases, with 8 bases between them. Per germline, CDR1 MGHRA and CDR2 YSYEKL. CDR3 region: CASSQDIGHQPQHF. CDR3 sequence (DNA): TGCGCCAGCAGCCAAGATATTGGGCATCAGCCCCAGCATTTT.

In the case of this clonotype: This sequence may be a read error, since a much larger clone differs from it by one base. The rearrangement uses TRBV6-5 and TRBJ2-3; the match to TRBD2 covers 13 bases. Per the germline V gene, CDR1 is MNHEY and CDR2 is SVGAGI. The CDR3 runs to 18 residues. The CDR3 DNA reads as TGTGCCGGCAGCACGGCAATGGGACTAGCGGGGACCACAGATACGCAGTATTTT. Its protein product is CAGSTAMGLAGTTDTQYF.

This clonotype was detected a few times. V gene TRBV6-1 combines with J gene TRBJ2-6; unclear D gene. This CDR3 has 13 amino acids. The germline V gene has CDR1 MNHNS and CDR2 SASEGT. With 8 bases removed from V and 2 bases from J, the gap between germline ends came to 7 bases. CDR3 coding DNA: TGTGCCAGCCTCGTCCCTGGGGCCAACGTCCTGACTTTC. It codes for CASLVPGANVLTF.

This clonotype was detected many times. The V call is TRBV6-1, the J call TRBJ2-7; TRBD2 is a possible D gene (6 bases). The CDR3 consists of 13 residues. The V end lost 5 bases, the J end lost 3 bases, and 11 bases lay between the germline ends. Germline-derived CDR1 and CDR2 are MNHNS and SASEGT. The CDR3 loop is CASSLTRDYEQYF. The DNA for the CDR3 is TGTGCCAGCAGTCTGACGCGGGACTACGAGCAGTACTTC.

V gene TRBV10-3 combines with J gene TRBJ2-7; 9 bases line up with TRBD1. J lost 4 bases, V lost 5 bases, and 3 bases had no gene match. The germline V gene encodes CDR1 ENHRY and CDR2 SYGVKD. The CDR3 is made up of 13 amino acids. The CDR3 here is CAISSDRGYEQYF. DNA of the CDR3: TGTGCCATCAGTTCGGACAGGGGTTACGAGCAGTACTTC.

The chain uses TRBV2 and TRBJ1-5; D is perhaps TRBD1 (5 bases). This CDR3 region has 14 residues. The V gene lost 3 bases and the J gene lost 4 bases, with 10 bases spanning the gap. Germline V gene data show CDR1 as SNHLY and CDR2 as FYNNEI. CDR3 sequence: CASSDRGINQPQHF. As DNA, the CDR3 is TGTGCCAGCAGTGATCGGGGGATAAATCAGCCCCAGCATTTT.

The DNA of the CDR3 is TGTGCCACCAGTGGCGTAGGGGGCGCAGGCACTGAAGCTTTCTTT. This translates into CATSGVGGAGTEAFF. The gene calls are TRBV24-1 and TRBJ1-1; 7 nucleotides agree with TRBD1. Germline V CDR1 and CDR2: KGHDR, SFDVKD. The ends lost 5 bases at V and 4 bases at J; junction bases unmatched: 9. The CDR3 loop spans 15 amino acids.

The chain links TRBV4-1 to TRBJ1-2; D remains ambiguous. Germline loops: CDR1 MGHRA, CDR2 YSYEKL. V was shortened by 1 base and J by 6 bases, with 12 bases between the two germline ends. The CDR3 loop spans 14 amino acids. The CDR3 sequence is CASSQVVPSDGYTF. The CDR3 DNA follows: TGCGCCAGCAGCCAAGTGGTGCCATCGGATGGCTACACCTTC.

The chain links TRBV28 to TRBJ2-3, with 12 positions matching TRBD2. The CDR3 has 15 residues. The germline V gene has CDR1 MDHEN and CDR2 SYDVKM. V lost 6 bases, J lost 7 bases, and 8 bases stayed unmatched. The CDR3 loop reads CASSPRLAGAYTQYF. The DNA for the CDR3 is TGTGCCAGCAGCCCAAGACTAGCGGGAGCTTATACGCAGTATTTT.

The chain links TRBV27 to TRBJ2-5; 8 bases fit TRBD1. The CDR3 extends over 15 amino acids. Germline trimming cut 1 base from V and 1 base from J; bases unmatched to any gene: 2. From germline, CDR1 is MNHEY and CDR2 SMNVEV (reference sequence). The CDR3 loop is CASSLYRGVQETQYF. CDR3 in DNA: TGTGCCAGCAGTTTATACAGGGGGGTCCAAGAGACCCAGTACTTC.

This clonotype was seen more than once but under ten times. The CDR3 sequence is CAAGGNYEQYF. CDR3 nucleotide sequence: TGTGCCGCAGGAGGGAACTACGAGCAGTACTTC. The chain links TRBV6-1 to TRBJ2-7; D may be TRBD2 (6 bases). Germline V gene lookup returns CDR1 MNHNS and CDR2 SASEGT. The V gene lost 11 bases and the J gene lost 3 bases, with 11 bases spanning the gap. This CDR3 region has 11 residues.

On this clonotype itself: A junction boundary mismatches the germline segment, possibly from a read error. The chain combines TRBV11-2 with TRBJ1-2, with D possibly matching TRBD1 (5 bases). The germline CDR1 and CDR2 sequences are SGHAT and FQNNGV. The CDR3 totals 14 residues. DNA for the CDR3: TGTGCCAGCAGCCCCCGGGACGGGAACTATTGCTACACCTTC. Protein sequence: CASSPRDGNYCYTF.

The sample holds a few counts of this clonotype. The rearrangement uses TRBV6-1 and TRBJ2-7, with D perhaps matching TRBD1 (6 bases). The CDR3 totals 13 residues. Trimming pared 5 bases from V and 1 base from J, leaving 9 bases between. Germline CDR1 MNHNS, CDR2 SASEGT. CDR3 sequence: CASSTTGSYEQYF. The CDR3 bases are TGTGCCAGCAGTACCACAGGGTCCTACGAGCAGTACTTC.

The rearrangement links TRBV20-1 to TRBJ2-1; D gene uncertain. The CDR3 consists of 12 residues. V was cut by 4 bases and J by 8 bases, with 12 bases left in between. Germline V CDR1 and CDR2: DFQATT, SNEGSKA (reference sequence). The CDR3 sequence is CSAINGADEQFF. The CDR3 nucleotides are TGCAGTGCTATCAATGGCGCGGATGAGCAGTTCTTC.

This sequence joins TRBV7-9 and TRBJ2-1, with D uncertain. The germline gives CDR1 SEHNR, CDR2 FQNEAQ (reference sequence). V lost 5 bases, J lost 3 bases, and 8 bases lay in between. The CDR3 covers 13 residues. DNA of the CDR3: TGTGCCAGCAGCCAGTCGTTCTACAATGAGCAGTTCTTC. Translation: CASSQSFYNEQFF.